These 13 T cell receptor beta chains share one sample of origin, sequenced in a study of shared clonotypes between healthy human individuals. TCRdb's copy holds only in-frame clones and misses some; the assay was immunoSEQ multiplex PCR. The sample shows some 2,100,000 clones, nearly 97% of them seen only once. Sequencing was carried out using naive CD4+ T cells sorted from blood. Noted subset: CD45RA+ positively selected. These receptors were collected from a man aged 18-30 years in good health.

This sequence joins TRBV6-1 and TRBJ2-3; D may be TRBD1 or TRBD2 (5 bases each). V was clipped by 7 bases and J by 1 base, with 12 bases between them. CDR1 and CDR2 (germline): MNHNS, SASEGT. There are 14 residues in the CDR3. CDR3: CASTSGRGTDTQYF. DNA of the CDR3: TGTGCCAGCACGTCGGGGCGCGGCACAGATACGCAGTATTTT.

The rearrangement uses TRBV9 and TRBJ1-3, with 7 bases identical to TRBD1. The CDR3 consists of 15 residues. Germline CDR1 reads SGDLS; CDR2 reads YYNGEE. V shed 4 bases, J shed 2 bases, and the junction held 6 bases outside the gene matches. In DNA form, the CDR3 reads TGTGCCAGCAGCCACGGGACAGCCACTGGAAACACCATATATTTT. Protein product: CASSHGTATGNTIYF.

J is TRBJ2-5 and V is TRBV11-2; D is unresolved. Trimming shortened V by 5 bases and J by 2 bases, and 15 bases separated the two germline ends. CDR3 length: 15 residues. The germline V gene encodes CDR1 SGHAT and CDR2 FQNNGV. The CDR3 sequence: CASSLRAYAQETQYF. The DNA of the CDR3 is TGTGCCAGCAGCCTAAGAGCATATGCTCAAGAGACCCAGTACTTC.

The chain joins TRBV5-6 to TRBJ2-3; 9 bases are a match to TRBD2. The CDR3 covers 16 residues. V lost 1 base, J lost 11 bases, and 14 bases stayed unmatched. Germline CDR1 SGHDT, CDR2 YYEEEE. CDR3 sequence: CASSLRGLAQAPRQYF. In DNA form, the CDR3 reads TGTGCCAGCAGCTTGAGGGGACTAGCTCAGGCCCCTAGGCAGTATTTT.

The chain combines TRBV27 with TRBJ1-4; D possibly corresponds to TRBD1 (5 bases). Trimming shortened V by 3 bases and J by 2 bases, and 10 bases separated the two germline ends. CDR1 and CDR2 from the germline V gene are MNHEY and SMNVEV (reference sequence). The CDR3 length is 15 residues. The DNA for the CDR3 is TGTGCCAGCAGTTTCGAGGGGTTGACTAATGAAAAACTGTTTTTT. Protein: CASSFEGLTNEKLFF.

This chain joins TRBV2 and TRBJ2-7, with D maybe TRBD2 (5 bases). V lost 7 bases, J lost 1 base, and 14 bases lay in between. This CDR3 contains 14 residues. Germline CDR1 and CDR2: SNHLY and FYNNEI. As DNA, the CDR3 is TGTGCCAGCACCGTCAAGGGCGGGTCCTACGAGCAGTACTTC. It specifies CASTVKGGSYEQYF.

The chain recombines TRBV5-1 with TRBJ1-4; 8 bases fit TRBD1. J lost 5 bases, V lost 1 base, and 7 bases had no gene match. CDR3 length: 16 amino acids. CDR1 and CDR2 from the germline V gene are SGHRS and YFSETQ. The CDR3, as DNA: TGCGCCAGCAGCTTGCTGAGCAGGGGGCCCAATGAAAAACTGTTTTTT. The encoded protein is CASSLLSRGPNEKLFF.

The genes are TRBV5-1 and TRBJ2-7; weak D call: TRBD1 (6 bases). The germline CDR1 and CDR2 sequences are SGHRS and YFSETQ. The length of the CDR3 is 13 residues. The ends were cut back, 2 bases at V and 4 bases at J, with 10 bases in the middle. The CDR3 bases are TGCGCCAGCAGCTTCCTACAGGGTTACGAGCAGTACTTC. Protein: CASSFLQGYEQYF.

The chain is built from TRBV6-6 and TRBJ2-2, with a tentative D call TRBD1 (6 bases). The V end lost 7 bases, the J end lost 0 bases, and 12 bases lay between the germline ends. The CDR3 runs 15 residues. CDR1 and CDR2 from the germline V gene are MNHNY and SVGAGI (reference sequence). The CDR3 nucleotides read TGTGCCAGCAATTCGGGACACACGAACACCGGGGAGCTGTTTTTT. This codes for CASNSGHTNTGELFF.

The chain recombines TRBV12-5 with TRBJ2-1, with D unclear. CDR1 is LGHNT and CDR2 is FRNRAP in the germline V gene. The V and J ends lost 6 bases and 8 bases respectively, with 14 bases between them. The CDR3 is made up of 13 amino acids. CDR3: CASGRPGQDEQFF. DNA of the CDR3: TGTGCTAGTGGCCGACCCGGGCAGGATGAGCAGTTCTTC.

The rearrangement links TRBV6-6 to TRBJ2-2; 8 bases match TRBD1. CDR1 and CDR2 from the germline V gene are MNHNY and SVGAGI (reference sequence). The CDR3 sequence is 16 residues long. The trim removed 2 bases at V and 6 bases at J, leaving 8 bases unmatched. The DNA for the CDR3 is TGTGCCAGCAGTTACGGGACAGGACGACCTTCCGGGGAGCTGTTTTTT. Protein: CASSYGTGRPSGELFF.

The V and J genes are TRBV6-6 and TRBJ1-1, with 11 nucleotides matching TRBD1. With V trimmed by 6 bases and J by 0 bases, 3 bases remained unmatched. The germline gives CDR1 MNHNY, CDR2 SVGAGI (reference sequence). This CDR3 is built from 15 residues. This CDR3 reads CASSPDRGLNTEAFF. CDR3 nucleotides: TGTGCCAGCAGCCCGGACAGGGGGCTGAACACTGAAGCTTTCTTT.

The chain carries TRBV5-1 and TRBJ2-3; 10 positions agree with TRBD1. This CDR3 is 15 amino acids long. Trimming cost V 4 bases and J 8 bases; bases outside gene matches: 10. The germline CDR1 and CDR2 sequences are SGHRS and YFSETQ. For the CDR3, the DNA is TGCGCCAGCAGCCCTTCCGGGACAGGGGACGGTACGCAGTATTTT. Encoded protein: CASSPSGTGDGTQYF.